This T cell receptor (beta chain) was observed in a study of blood T cell repertoires in COVID-19. Study summary: From T cells, B-cell-depleted T cells, or PBMCs came the material, which was cDNA or gDNA.

Assay: immunoSEQ multiplex PCR; the TCRdb copy retains only in-frame clones and omits some. The repertoire consists of over 350,000 clones, with more than 75% occurring once and the leading ten covering approximately 10%. CDR1 and CDR2 from the germline V gene are SGHRS and YFSETQ. The CDR3 is made up of 15 amino acids. The junction had 7 bases not matched to a gene; V was cut back by 4 bases and J by 1 base. The age range of participants was about 18 to 89 years, with residence in about two dozen US areas. Material for sequencing was PBMCs or T cells enriched from blood (not recorded which). The receptor's source is a woman aged 45-60 years who had recovered from COVID-19. The rearrangement joins TRBV5-1 to TRBJ1-1, with 7 bases aligning to TRBD1. The CDR3 here is CASSPTGEPNTEAFF. The CDR3 DNA reads as TGCGCCAGCAGCCCCACAGGGGAGCCGAACACTGAAGCTTTCTTT.